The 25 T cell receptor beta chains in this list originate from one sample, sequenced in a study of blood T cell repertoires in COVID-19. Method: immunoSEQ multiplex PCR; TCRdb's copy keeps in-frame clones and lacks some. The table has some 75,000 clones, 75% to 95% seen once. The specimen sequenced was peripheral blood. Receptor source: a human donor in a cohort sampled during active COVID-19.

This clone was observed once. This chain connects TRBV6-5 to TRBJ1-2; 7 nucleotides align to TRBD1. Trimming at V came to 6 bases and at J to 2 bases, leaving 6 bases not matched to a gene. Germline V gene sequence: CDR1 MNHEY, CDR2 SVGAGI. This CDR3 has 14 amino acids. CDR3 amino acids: CASRGTDQNYGYTF. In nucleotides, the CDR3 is TGTGCCAGCAGAGGGACAGATCAAAACTATGGCTACACCTTC.

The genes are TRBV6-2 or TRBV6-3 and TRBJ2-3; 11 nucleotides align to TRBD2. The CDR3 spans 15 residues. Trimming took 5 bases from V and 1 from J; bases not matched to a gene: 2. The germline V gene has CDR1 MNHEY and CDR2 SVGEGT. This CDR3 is CASSQLAGGTDTQYF. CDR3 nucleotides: TGTGCCAGCAGTCAACTAGCGGGGGGCACAGATACGCAGTATTTT.

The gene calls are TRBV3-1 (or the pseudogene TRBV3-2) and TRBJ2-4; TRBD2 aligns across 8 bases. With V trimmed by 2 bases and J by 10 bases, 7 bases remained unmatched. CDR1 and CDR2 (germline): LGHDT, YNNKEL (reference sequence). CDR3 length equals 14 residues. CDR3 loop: CASSQRLAGVIQYF. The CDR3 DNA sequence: TGTGCCAGCAGCCAACGGCTAGCGGGTGTAATTCAGTACTTC.

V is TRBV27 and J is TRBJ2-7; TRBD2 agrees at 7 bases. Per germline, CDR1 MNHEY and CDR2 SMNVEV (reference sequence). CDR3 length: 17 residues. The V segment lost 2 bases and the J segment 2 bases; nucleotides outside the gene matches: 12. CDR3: CASSLVIGVGRTYEQYF. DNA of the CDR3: TGTGCCAGCAGTTTAGTGATCGGGGTCGGGAGGACCTACGAGCAGTACTTC.

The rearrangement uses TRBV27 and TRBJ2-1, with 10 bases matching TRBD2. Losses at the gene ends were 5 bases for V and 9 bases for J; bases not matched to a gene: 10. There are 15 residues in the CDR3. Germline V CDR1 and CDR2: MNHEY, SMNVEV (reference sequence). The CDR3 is CASSTKAGGLGEQFF. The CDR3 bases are TGTGCCAGCAGTACAAAAGCGGGGGGGCTTGGTGAGCAGTTCTTC.

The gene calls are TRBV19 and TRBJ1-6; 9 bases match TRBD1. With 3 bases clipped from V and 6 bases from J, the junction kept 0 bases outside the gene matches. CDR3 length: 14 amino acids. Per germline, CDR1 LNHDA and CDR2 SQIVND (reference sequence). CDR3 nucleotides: TGTGCCAGTAGTATGGGACAGGGTAATTCACCCCTCCACTTT. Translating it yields CASSMGQGNSPLHF.

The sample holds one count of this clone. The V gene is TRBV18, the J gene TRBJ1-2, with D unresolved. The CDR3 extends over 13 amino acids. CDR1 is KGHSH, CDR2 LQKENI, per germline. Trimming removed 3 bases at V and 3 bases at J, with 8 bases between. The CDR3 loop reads CASSPAADYGYTF. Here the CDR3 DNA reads TGTGCCAGCTCACCCGCCGCGGACTATGGCTACACCTTC. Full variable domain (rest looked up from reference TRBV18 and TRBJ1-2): NAGVMQNPRHLVRRRGQEARLRCSPMKGHSHVYWYRQLPEEGLKFMVYLQKENIIDESGMPKERFSAEFPKEGPSILRIQQVVRGDSAAYFCASSPAADYGYTFGSGTRLTVV.

The DNA of the CDR3 is TGCGCCAGCAGTGTCCAGGGTGTTCAGCCCCAGCATTTT. Translation: CASSVQGVQPQHF. The genes are TRBV10-2 and TRBJ1-5; perhaps TRBD1 as D (5 bases). The germline gives CDR1 WSHSY, CDR2 SAAADI. The CDR3 contains 13 residues. The V and J ends lost 4 bases and 6 bases respectively, with 10 bases between them.

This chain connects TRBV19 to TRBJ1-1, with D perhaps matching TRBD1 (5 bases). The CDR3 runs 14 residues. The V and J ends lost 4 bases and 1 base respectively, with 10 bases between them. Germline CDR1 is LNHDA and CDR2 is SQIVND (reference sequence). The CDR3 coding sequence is TGTGCCAGTAGTACCCAGGGTTGGAACACTGAAGCTTTCTTT. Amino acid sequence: CASSTQGWNTEAFF. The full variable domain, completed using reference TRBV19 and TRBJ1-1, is DGGITQSPKYLFRKEGQNVTLSCEQNLNHDAMYWYRQDPGQGLRLIYYSQIVNDFQKGDIAEGYSVSREKKESFPLTVTSAQKNPTAFYLCASSTQGWNTEAFFGQGTRLTVV.

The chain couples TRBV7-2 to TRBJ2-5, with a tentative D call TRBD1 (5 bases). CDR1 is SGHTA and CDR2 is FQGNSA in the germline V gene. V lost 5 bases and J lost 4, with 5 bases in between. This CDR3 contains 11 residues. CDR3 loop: CASSTGETQYF. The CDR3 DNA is TGTGCCAGCAGCACAGGAGAGACCCAGTACTTC.

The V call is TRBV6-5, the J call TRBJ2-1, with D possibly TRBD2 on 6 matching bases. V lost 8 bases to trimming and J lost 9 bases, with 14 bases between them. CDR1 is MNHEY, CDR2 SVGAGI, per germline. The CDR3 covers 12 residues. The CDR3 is CASLPHGGEQFF. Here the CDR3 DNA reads TGTGCCAGCCTCCCTCACGGGGGTGAGCAGTTCTTC.

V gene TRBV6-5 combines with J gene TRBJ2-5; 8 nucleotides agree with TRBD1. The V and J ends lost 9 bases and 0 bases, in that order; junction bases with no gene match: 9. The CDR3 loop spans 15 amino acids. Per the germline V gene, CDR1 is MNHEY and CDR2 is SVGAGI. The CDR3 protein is CASFWDRTYQETQYF. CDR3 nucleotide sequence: TGTGCCAGTTTTTGGGACAGGACTTACCAAGAGACCCAGTACTTC.

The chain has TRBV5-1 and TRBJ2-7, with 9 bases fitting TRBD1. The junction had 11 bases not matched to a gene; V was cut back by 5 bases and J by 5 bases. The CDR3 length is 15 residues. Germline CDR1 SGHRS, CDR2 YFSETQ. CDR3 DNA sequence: TGCGCCAGCAGTCGTCGCCGGGACAGGGCGCACGAGCAGTACTTC. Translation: CASSRRRDRAHEQYF.

The CDR3 region has the DNA TGCGCCAGCAGCCCCGGGACAGCCTATAATGAAAAACTGTTTTTT. This codes for CASSPGTAYNEKLFF. The chain combines TRBV5-1 with TRBJ1-4; 7 bases map to TRBD1. J lost 4 bases, V lost 4 bases, and 7 bases had no gene match. The CDR3 spans 15 residues. The V gene's germline CDR1 is SGHRS and CDR2 YFSETQ.

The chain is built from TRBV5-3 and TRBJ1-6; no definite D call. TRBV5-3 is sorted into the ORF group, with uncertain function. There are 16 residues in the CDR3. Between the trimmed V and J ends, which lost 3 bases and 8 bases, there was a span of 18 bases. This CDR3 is CARSWARPKPDSPLHF. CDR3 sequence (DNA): TGTGCCAGAAGCTGGGCCCGTCCGAAGCCAGATTCACCCCTCCACTTT.

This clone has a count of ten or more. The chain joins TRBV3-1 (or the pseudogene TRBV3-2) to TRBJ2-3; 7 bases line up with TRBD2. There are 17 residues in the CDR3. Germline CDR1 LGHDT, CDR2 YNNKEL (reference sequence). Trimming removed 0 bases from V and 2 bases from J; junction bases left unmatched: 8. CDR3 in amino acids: CASSQEVQRGYTDTQYF. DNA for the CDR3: TGTGCCAGCAGCCAAGAAGTGCAGCGGGGATACACAGATACGCAGTATTTT.

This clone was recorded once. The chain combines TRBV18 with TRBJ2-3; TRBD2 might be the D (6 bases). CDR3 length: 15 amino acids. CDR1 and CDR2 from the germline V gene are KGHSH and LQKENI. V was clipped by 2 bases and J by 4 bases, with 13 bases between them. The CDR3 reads CASSPRSGGADTQYF. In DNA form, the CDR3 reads TGTGCCAGCTCACCAAGGAGCGGAGGGGCAGATACGCAGTATTTT.

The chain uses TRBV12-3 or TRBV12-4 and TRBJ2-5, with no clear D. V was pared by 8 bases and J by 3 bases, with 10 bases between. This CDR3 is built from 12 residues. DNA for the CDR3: TGTGCCAGCGGAACAGTAGAAGAGACCCAGTACTTC. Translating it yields CASGTVEETQYF.

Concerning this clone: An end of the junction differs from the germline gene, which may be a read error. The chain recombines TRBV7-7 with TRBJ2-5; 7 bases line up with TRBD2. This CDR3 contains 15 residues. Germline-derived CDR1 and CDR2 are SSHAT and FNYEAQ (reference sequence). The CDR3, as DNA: TGTGCTAGCAGTCGGACTAGTCGAAATCAAGAGACCCAGTACTTC. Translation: CASSRTSRNQETQYF.

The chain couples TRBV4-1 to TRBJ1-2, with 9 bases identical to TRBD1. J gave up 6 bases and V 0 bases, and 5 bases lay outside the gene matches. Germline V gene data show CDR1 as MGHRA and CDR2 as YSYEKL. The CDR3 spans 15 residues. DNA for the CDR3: TGCGCCAGCAGCCAAGAGTGGGACAGGGTAAATGGCTACACCTTC. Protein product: CASSQEWDRVNGYTF.

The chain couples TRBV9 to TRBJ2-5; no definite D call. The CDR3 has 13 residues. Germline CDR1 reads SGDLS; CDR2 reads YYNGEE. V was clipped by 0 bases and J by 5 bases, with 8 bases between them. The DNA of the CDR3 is TGTGCCAGCAGCGTAGGAAGTGCGGAGACCCAGTACTTC. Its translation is CASSVGSAETQYF.

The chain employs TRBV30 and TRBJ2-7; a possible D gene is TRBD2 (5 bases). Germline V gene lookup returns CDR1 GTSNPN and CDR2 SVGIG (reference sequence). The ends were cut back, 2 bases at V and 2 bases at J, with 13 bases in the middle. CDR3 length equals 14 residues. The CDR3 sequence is CAWSPGLITYEQYF. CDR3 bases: TGTGCCTGGAGTCCCGGACTGATCACCTACGAGCAGTACTTC.

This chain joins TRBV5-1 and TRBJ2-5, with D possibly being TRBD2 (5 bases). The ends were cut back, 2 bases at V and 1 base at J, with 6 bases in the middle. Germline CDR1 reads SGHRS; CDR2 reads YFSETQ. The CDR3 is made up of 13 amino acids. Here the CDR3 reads CASSFGVQETQYF. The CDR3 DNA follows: TGCGCCAGCAGCTTCGGGGTCCAAGAGACCCAGTACTTC.

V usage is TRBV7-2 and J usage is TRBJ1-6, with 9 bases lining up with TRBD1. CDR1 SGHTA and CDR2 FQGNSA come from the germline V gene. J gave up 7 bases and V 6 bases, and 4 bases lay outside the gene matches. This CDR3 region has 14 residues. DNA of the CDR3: TGTGCCAGCAGACTAGGACAGGGGAATTCACCCCTCCACTTT. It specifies CASRLGQGNSPLHF.

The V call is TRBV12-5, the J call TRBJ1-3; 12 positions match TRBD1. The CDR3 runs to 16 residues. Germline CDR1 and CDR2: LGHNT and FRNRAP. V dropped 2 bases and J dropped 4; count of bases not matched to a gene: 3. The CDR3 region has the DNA TGTGCTAGTGGTTTGCCGGGACAGGGGGCAGGAAACACCATATATTTT. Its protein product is CASGLPGQGAGNTIYF.